These 4 T cell receptor beta chains were all obtained from the same sample, sequenced in a study of prognosis after radiotherapy for stage I lung cancer. CDR3 of TCR beta was amplified from genomic DNA via a two-round multiplex PCR. Specific primers for each TRBV and TRBJ gene were what first-round PCR used. TCRdb re-analysed the multiplex PCR reads in MiXCR, keeping a single row per CDR3 protein. The table lists around 20,000 distinct CDR3 sequences, 50% to 60% of them singletons. This specimen was PBMCs, taken before or after stereotactic body radiation therapy (not recorded which). Every receptor here comes from a donor aged 50 or older with non-small cell lung cancer.

This clonotype was counted at least ten times. This chain joins TRBV30 and TRBJ2-6; unclear D gene. The CDR3 sequence is 16 residues long. Germline V gene sequence: CDR1 GTSNPN, CDR2 SVGIG (reference sequence). V was pared by 2 bases and J by 0 bases, with 11 bases between. This CDR3 reads CAWSRMDRSGANVLTF. The CDR3 DNA follows: TGTGCCTGGAGTCGAATGGACCGCTCTGGGGCCAACGTCCTGACTTTC.

The chain couples TRBV6-1 to TRBJ2-2, with D perhaps matching TRBD1 or TRBD2 (5 bases each). The CDR3 totals 15 residues. Germline V gene sequence: CDR1 MNHNS, CDR2 SASEGT. Between the trimmed V and J ends, which lost 5 bases and 5 bases, there was a span of 15 bases. As DNA, the CDR3 is TGTGCCAGCAGTCCACAAGAGAGGGGAACCGGGGAGCTGTTTTTT. Protein: CASSPQERGTGELFF.

This chain connects TRBV19 to TRBJ1-5; 8 bases are shared with TRBD1. Germline CDR1 reads LNHDA; CDR2 reads SQIVND (reference sequence). The CDR3 runs 15 residues. Trimming took 7 bases from V and 3 from J; bases not matched to a gene: 8. The CDR3 bases are TGTGCCAGTACCTTGGGACAGGTTATCAATCAGCCCCAGCATTTT. Translation gives CASTLGQVINQPQHF.

This clonotype showed up many times. The gene calls are TRBV27 and TRBJ2-3, with D perhaps TRBD1 or TRBD2 (5 bases each). The CDR3 length is 14 residues. V was shortened by 5 bases and J by 7 bases, with 16 bases between the two germline ends. Germline-derived CDR1 and CDR2 are MNHEY and SMNVEV (reference sequence). The CDR3 DNA is TGTGCCAGCAGTCCGACTCTTAGGGACCATACGCAGTATTTT. It encodes CASSPTLRDHTQYF.